These 10 T cell receptor beta chains share one sample of origin, sequenced in a study of Ad26.COV2.S vaccination and SARS-CoV-2 variants. Sequenced by immunoSEQ multiplex PCR; TCRdb stores in-frame clones only, minus some. The sample yields around 320,000 clones, approximately 86% seen once. The treatment is: some 20 received Ad26.COV2.S at low or high dose, single or two shots; about 5 received placebo; per-sample allocation not given. Sample collection was performed on day 63 after the first vaccine or placebo injection. The sequencing used peripheral blood, collected in a trial of Ad26.COV2.S vaccine versus placebo. The receptor source for this set is a person between 18 and 60 years old who received the Ad26.COV2.S COVID-19 vaccine or a placebo.

The chain links TRBV4-1 to TRBJ1-4; TRBD1 is a possible D gene (5 bases). Deletions cut 6 bases from V and 8 bases from J, with 19 bases between. CDR1 is MGHRA and CDR2 is YSYEKL in the germline V gene. The CDR3 length is 15 residues. The CDR3 here is CASRSMGPRGEKLFF. DNA for the CDR3: TGCGCCAGCAGGTCTATGGGACCTAGGGGAGAAAAACTGTTTTTT.

This chain's CDR3 is CASSLGQGDWEKLFF. The CDR3 DNA sequence: TGTGCCAGCAGCCTCGGCCAGGGAGATTGGGAAAAACTGTTTTTT. V is TRBV7-9 and J is TRBJ1-4, with D possibly being TRBD1 (5 bases). The CDR3 length is 15 residues. Germline loops: CDR1 SEHNR, CDR2 FQNEAQ (reference sequence). The germline V and J ends were trimmed by 5 bases and 8 bases, with 18 bases remaining between them.

The chain carries TRBV4-1 and TRBJ2-3; D may match TRBD1 or TRBD2 (5 bases each). Trimming took 4 bases from V and 10 from J, leaving 18 bases between them. CDR1 and CDR2 (germline): MGHRA, YSYEKL. The CDR3 sequence is 14 residues long. CDR3 residues: CASSPRDEFPAQYF. Here the CDR3 DNA reads TGCGCCAGCAGCCCCCGGGACGAGTTTCCTGCGCAGTATTTT.

The chain uses TRBV10-2 and TRBJ1-2, with a tentative D call TRBD1 (6 bases). The length of the CDR3 is 14 residues. The V gene lost 3 bases and the J gene lost 7 bases, with 15 bases spanning the gap. Germline V lookup: CDR1 WSHSY, CDR2 SAAADI. The CDR3 sequence: CASSERGGVGGYTF. CDR3 DNA sequence: TGCGCCAGCAGTGAACGAGGGGGTGTGGGTGGCTACACCTTC.

The rearrangement uses TRBV2 and TRBJ1-1; the D is unclear. CDR1 is SNHLY and CDR2 is FYNNEI in the germline V gene. Trimming stripped 2 bases from V and 3 bases from J, with 13 bases between. The CDR3 spans 15 residues. The CDR3 coding sequence is TGTGCCAGCAGTGAACAAGAGACTACGTACACTGAAGCTTTCTTT. Encoded protein: CASSEQETTYTEAFF. The variable domain in full, completed from reference TRBV2 and TRBJ1-1, reads EPEVTQTPSHQVTQMGQEVILRCVPISNHLYFYWYRQILGQKVEFLVSFYNNEISEKSEIFDDQFSVERPDGSNFTLKIRSTKLEDSAMYFCASSEQETTYTEAFFGQGTRLTVV.

To note about this clone: The junction differs from germline at one of its ends, possibly a read error. In DNA, the CDR3 is TGTGCTAGCAGCTCGACGACAGGGTTGAATGAGCAGTTCTTC. The encoded protein is CASSSTTGLNEQFF. This rearrangement joins TRBV7-7 to TRBJ2-1, with 7 bases that match TRBD1. Germline assignment: CDR1 SSHAT and CDR2 FNYEAQ (reference sequence). CDR3 length: 14 amino acids.

This sequence joins TRBV19 and TRBJ1-6; no clear D. The CDR3 runs 15 residues. Germline V CDR1 and CDR2: LNHDA, SQIVND (reference sequence). V was pared by 3 bases and J by 8 bases, with 14 bases between. CDR3 DNA: TGTGCCAGTAGTATCATCGGGCCTAGGGATTCACCCCTCCACTTT. It is translated as CASSIIGPRDSPLHF.

The V and J genes are TRBV7-8 and TRBJ1-2, with 7 bases matching TRBD1. The CDR3 length is 13 residues. Germline V gene data show CDR1 as SGHVS and CDR2 as FQNEAQ. The trim removed 5 bases at V and 3 bases at J, leaving 3 bases unmatched. The CDR3 loop is CASSLTGDYGYTF. CDR3 nucleotide sequence: TGTGCCAGCAGCCTTACAGGGGACTATGGCTACACCTTC.

The chain combines TRBV5-5 with TRBJ2-3, with D possibly being TRBD1 (6 bases). The CDR3 contains 14 residues. V lost 4 bases and J 6 bases, leaving 15 bases between the germline ends. The germline V gene encodes CDR1 SGHKS and CDR2 YYEKEE (reference sequence). CDR3 nucleotides: TGTGCCAGCAGCATACAGGGTGTTAGGGATACGCAGTATTTT. Its protein product is CASSIQGVRDTQYF. Full variable domain (outside the CDR3, taken from reference TRBV5-5 and TRBJ2-3): DAGVTQSPTHLIKTRGQQVTLRCSPISGHKSVSWYQQVLGQGPQFIFQYYEKEERGRGNFPDRFSARQFPNYSSELNVNALLLGDSALYLCASSIQGVRDTQYFGPGTRLTVL.

The chain uses TRBV7-2 and TRBJ2-5; D gene ambiguous. The germline V and J ends were trimmed by 3 bases and 5 bases, with 13 bases remaining between them. The CDR3 is 14 amino acids. From germline, CDR1 is SGHTA and CDR2 FQGNSA. CDR3 sequence: CASSFSPSSETQYF. CDR3 bases: TGTGCCAGCAGCTTCTCTCCTAGTTCGGAGACCCAGTACTTC.